This T cell receptor (beta chain) was sequenced during a study of T cells in Graves' hyperthyroidism and ophthalmopathy. This clonotype showed up many times. Its antigen is unidentified. General study points: A model using 13 V-J features told ophthalmopathy apart from stable hyperthyroidism.

The source of the PBMCs was less than 12 ml of fresh peripheral blood. V lost 5 bases to trimming and J lost 1 base, with 9 bases between them. The CDR3 spans 13 residues. Germline V CDR1 and CDR2: DFQATT, SNEGSKA (reference sequence). From RNA transcripts, TCR beta CDR3 regions were amplified. First-round RT-PCR of the TCR CDR3 relied on the HTBI primer set. TCRdb called the multiplex PCR reads again in MiXCR, with one record for every CDR3 protein. The data contain some 550,000 distinct CDR3 sequences, about 20% of them singletons. The clonotype originates from a man aged 18 to 29 with Graves' hyperthyroidism. The source material was blood. The chain combines TRBV20-1 with TRBJ2-4, with no clear D. CDR3 sequence (DNA): TGCAGTGCTTACGCTCAGGCCAAAAACATTCAGTACTTC. This translates into CSAYAQAKNIQYF.